The clone carrying this T cell receptor (beta chain) was detected only once. The data were produced by immunoSEQ multiplex PCR, yet TCRdb's version contains in-frame clones alone and is incomplete. The sample consists of hundreds of thousands of clones, 75% to 90% of them appearing once. Germline-derived CDR1 and CDR2 are LNHDA and SQIVND (reference sequence). The CDR3 sequence is 15 residues long. Between the trimmed V and J ends, which lost 5 bases and 7 bases, there was a span of 15 bases. This specimen comes from a study of blood T cell repertoires in COVID-19. The chain carries TRBV19 and TRBJ1-6, with a weak D call TRBD1 (6 bases). The material sequenced was peripheral blood. This clonotype was obtained from a woman in her twenties or thirties with active or convalescent COVID-19. CDR3 residues: CASSEQGLGNSPLHF. CDR3 DNA: TGTGCCAGTAGTGAACAGGGCTTAGGAAATTCACCCCTCCACTTT. Based on the CDR3 plus reference TRBV19 and TRBJ1-6, the full variable domain is DGGITQSPKYLFRKEGQNVTLSCEQNLNHDAMYWYRQDPGQGLRLIYYSQIVNDFQKGDIAEGYSVSREKKESFPLTVTSAQKNPTAFYLCASSEQGLGNSPLHFGNGTRLTVT.